The 10 T cell receptor beta chains below were found in one sample sequenced in a study of blood T cell repertoires in COVID-19. The table came from immunoSEQ multiplex PCR; TCRdb's copy has only in-frame clones and leaves some out. The sample lists roughly 150,000 clones, approximately 88% occurring once. The sequenced material came from peripheral blood. These receptor sequences come from a human donor in a cohort sampled during active COVID-19.

This chain joins TRBV7-9 and TRBJ1-2; TRBD1 matches at 7 bases. Germline-derived CDR1 and CDR2 are SEHNR and FQNEAQ (reference sequence). The CDR3 totals 15 residues. V trimming: 1 base; J trimming: 4 bases; junction bases outside the gene matches: 6. CDR3 protein: CASSLGGTDIYGYTF. CDR3 DNA sequence: TGTGCCAGCAGCTTAGGTGGGACAGACATCTATGGCTACACCTTC.

The rearrangement uses TRBV2 and TRBJ1-3; D call uncertain. Between the trimmed V and J ends, which lost 6 bases and 1 base, there was a span of 7 bases. Germline CDR1 and CDR2: SNHLY and FYNNEI. There are 13 residues in the CDR3. CDR3 nucleotide sequence: TGTGCCAGCAGCGGGGATTCTGGAAACACCATATATTTT. This gives the protein CASSGDSGNTIYF.

The chain recombines TRBV29-1 with TRBJ2-1; 12 bases fit TRBD2. Unmatched junction bases numbered 3, after V lost 1 base and J lost 2 bases. CDR1 is SQVTM and CDR2 is ANQGSEA in the germline V gene. This CDR3 comprises 16 residues. In DNA, the CDR3 is TGCAGCGTTGAAGGACTAGCGGGGGCCCCCTACAATGAGCAGTTCTTC. The encoded protein is CSVEGLAGAPYNEQFF.

The chain has TRBV12-5 and TRBJ1-4; the match to TRBD1 covers 10 bases. Germline trimming cut 6 bases from V and 7 bases from J; bases unmatched to any gene: 5. In germline, CDR1 is LGHNT, CDR2 FRNRAP. This CDR3 has 14 amino acids. Here the CDR3 DNA reads TGTGCTAGTGGACGGACAGGGGGAGGTGAAAAACTGTTTTTT. Translation: CASGRTGGGEKLFF.

The chain combines TRBV6-1 with TRBJ1-4, with 8 bases matching TRBD1. The CDR3 has 18 residues. The germline V gene encodes CDR1 MNHNS and CDR2 SASEGT. V lost 4 bases and J lost 0; bases outside the gene matches: 10. CDR3 sequence: CASSARGRGVATNEKLFF. CDR3 DNA sequence: TGTGCCAGCAGTGCCAGGGGGCGCGGGGTTGCAACTAATGAAAAACTGTTTTTT.

The chain combines TRBV5-1 with TRBJ2-7, with 7 bases lining up with TRBD1. Trimming took 4 bases from V and 3 from J; bases not matched to a gene: 7. This CDR3 comprises 14 residues. Germline V lookup: CDR1 SGHRS, CDR2 YFSETQ. The CDR3 coding sequence is TGCGCCAGCAGCCCCCTCGACAGGGTCTACGAGCAGTACTTC. It yields the protein CASSPLDRVYEQYF.

The rearrangement joins TRBV7-8 to TRBJ1-3; 7 bases are shared with TRBD1. Looked up from germline, CDR1 is SGHVS and CDR2 is FQNEAQ. With 2 bases clipped from V and 3 bases from J, the junction kept 4 bases outside the gene matches. This CDR3 has 15 residues. CDR3 DNA: TGTGCCAGCAGCTTATCAGGGGGTAGTGGAAACACCATATATTTT. It codes for CASSLSGGSGNTIYF.

This clone was seen once. CDR3 sequence reads: CASSSTGTTYEQYF. CDR3 nucleotide sequence: TGTGCCAGCAGCTCGACAGGGACCACCTACGAGCAGTACTTC. J is TRBJ2-7 and V is TRBV5-6, with TRBD1 identical over 7 bases. The CDR3 runs to 14 residues. V dropped 3 bases and J dropped 2; count of bases not matched to a gene: 5. Looked up from germline, CDR1 is SGHDT and CDR2 is YYEEEE.

The chain carries TRBV27 and TRBJ1-4; tentatively, D is TRBD1 (5 bases). CDR1 and CDR2 from the germline V gene are MNHEY and SMNVEV (reference sequence). The CDR3 runs to 15 residues. Trimming took off 5 bases at V and 3 bases at J, with 13 bases between the two ends. The CDR3 loop reads CASSPVGGPNEKLFF. The CDR3 nucleotides are TGTGCCAGCAGTCCCGTCGGGGGACCTAATGAAAAACTGTTTTTT.

The genes are TRBV18 and TRBJ2-7, with D possibly being TRBD2 (5 bases). V gave up 6 bases and J gave up 2 bases, with 11 bases separating them. This CDR3 spans 13 amino acids. CDR1 is KGHSH and CDR2 is LQKENI in the germline V gene. CDR3 region: CASSRGSAYEQYF. The CDR3 DNA is TGTGCCAGCTCTAGAGGGTCGGCCTACGAGCAGTACTTC.